The 15 T cell receptor beta chains in this list originate from one sample, sequenced in a study of T cells in Graves' hyperthyroidism and ophthalmopathy. RNA transcripts served as the template for amplifying TCR beta CDR3 regions. With the HTBI primer set, the TCR CDR3 went through a first round of RT-PCR. TCRdb reanalysed the multiplex PCR reads using MiXCR and keeps one entry per CDR3 protein. This sample yields approximately 520,000 distinct CDR3 sequences, of which roughly a quarter are seen a single time; approximately 11% belongs to the top ten. The sequenced sample consisted of blood. The receptors come from a young woman with Graves' ophthalmopathy.

The table lists this clonotype with a few counts. The chain is built from TRBV7-9 and TRBJ1-5; D uncertain. V dropped 5 bases and J dropped 2 bases, with 10 bases sitting between them. Germline-derived CDR1 and CDR2 are SEHNR and FQNEAQ (reference sequence). The CDR3 is 14 amino acids. The CDR3 loop reads CASSTSTGNQPQHF. The CDR3, as DNA: TGTGCCAGCAGCACATCCACGGGCAATCAGCCCCAGCATTTT.

This clonotype came up many times. The rearrangement links TRBV19 to TRBJ1-2, with no clear D. CDR3 length: 15 amino acids. The germline gives CDR1 LNHDA, CDR2 SQIVND (reference sequence). The V and J ends lost 6 bases and 0 bases respectively, with 14 bases between them. The CDR3 is CASSGMAPANYGYTF. For the CDR3, the DNA is TGTGCCAGTAGCGGTATGGCCCCCGCTAACTATGGCTACACCTTC.

This clonotype appeared a few times. The CDR3 nucleotides are TGTGCCAGCAGCTTAGAGGGGACAGGGTTGCGCATGAACACTGAAGCTTTCTTT. Protein: CASSLEGTGLRMNTEAFF. The chain recombines TRBV7-8 with TRBJ1-1; 9 bases are a match to TRBD1. The V gene's germline CDR1 is SGHVS and CDR2 FQNEAQ. The CDR3 has 18 amino acids. Trimming at V came to 1 base and at J to 0 bases, leaving 9 bases not matched to a gene.

Ten or more counts support this clonotype. The chain links TRBV6-2 or TRBV6-3 to TRBJ2-7; D might be TRBD1 (6 bases). The CDR3 length is 12 residues. With 2 bases removed from V and 7 bases from J, the gap between germline ends came to 9 bases. CDR1 MNHEY and CDR2 SVGEGT come from the germline V gene. The CDR3 nucleotides are TGTGCCAGCAGTTACCCAGGGGAGGAGCAGTACTTC. It translates to CASSYPGEEQYF.

At least ten counts were recorded for this clonotype. This chain connects TRBV12-3 or TRBV12-4 to TRBJ1-1; TRBD1 is a possible D gene (6 bases). V was shortened by 6 bases and J by 3 bases, with 14 bases between the two germline ends. The CDR3 is 14 residues long. This chain's CDR3 is CASSPLDRYTEAFF. The CDR3 DNA reads TGTGCCAGCAGCCCGCTGGACAGATACACTGAAGCTTTCTTT.

At least ten counts were recorded for this clonotype. The chain uses TRBV9 and TRBJ1-2; D ambiguous. V was trimmed by 10 bases and J by 3 bases, leaving 22 bases between them. The CDR3 covers 15 residues. Germline V gene sequence: CDR1 SGDLS, CDR2 YYNGEE. CDR3: CAGNEPRDTDYGYTF. In DNA form, the CDR3 reads TGTGCCGGCAACGAGCCTCGGGATACCGACTATGGCTACACCTTC.

About this clonotype itself: It may be a read error: a sequence one base away is much more abundant. Likely a read error: the CDR3 ends without its conserved phenylalanine or tryptophan. The chain carries TRBV12-3 or TRBV12-4 and TRBJ1-1; possible D gene TRBD1, 6 bases. This CDR3 comprises 15 residues. V lost 6 bases to trimming and J lost 7 bases, with 21 bases between them. CDR3 sequence: CASSQGGGLIREAFY. The CDR3 DNA reads TGTGCCAGCAGCCAAGGTGGGGGCCTAATTCGTGAAGCTTTCTAT.

This chain connects TRBV10-3 to TRBJ2-7; 7 bases line up with TRBD1. The CDR3 covers 13 residues. The V gene's germline CDR1 is ENHRY and CDR2 SYGVKD. The junction had 9 bases not matched to a gene; V was cut back by 9 bases and J by 4 bases. CDR3 sequence reads: CAIGGQAAYEQYF. In DNA, the CDR3 is TGTGCCATAGGAGGACAGGCTGCTTACGAGCAGTACTTC.

The chain uses TRBV11-2 and TRBJ2-7; D is undetermined. V lost 1 base to trimming and J lost 0 bases, with 10 bases between them. The CDR3 is 15 residues long. The germline V gene has CDR1 SGHAT and CDR2 FQNNGV. The CDR3 nucleotides are TGTGCCAGCAGCTTAGCCATAGGGCCCTCCTACGAGCAGTACTTC. It codes for CASSLAIGPSYEQYF.

This clonotype has a handful of counts. This sequence joins TRBV4-2 and TRBJ1-2; D is possibly TRBD1 (5 bases). Trimming stripped 0 bases from V and 2 bases from J, with 10 bases between. Germline V gives CDR1 LGHNA, CDR2 YNFKEQ. CDR3 length: 15 residues. CDR3 residues: CASSQEDTSNYGYTF. DNA for the CDR3: TGTGCCAGCAGCCAAGAGGACACCTCGAACTATGGCTACACCTTC.

This clonotype came up many times. The V and J genes are TRBV20-1 and TRBJ1-3, with TRBD1 matching over 10 bases. Trimming cost V 3 bases and J 4 bases; bases outside gene matches: 6. The CDR3 is 15 amino acids. The germline V gene encodes CDR1 DFQATT and CDR2 SNEGSKA (reference sequence). CDR3: CSASPTGGAGNTIYF. CDR3 nucleotides: TGCAGTGCTAGTCCGACAGGGGGCGCGGGAAACACCATATATTTT.

This clonotype occurred many times. The J gene is TRBJ1-1, the V gene TRBV15; weak D call: TRBD1 (5 bases). Germline CDR1 is LNHNV and CDR2 is YYDKDF (reference sequence). The CDR3 length is 14 residues. Trimming stripped 0 bases from V and 5 bases from J, with 10 bases between. The chain's CDR3 is CATSRDGGWTEAFF. Written as DNA, the CDR3 is TGTGCCACCAGCAGAGATGGGGGTTGGACTGAAGCTTTCTTT.

In its sample, this clonotype was seen once. At one end the junction does not follow the germline gene, possibly because of a read error. This chain joins TRBV10-3 and TRBJ2-2; D tentatively fits TRBD1 or TRBD2 (5 bases each). The CDR3 consists of 16 residues. Per the germline V gene, CDR1 is ENHRY and CDR2 is SYGVKD. The CDR3, as DNA: TGTGCCATCAGCCCTGATGACAGAGACTACACCGGGGAGCTGCTTTTT. Translating gives CAISPDDRDYTGELLF.

The chain joins TRBV24-1 to TRBJ1-1; no firm D call. The CDR3 has 15 amino acids. The germline V gene has CDR1 KGHDR and CDR2 SFDVKD. Trimming cost V 4 bases and J 1 base, with 12 bases left between them. The CDR3 DNA sequence: TGTGCCACCAGTGAGTCCAGGAGTGGGAACACTGAAGCTTTCTTT. The encoded protein is CATSESRSGNTEAFF.

To note about this clonotype: Germline and junction disagree at one end, which may indicate a read error. The rearrangement joins TRBV4-1 to TRBJ2-7, with D unclear. The CDR3 length is 14 residues. The germline V gene encodes CDR1 MGHRA and CDR2 YSYEKL. The CDR3 loop is CAGSRLQFSYEQYF. DNA for the CDR3: TGCGCCGGCAGCCGGTTACAGTTTTCCTACGAGCAGTACTTC.